Below, 22 T cell receptor beta chains from the same sample are listed, as sequenced in a study of T cells in Graves' hyperthyroidism and ophthalmopathy. RNA transcripts gave rise to amplified TCR beta CDR3 regions. Using the HTBI primer set, a first-round RT-PCR was run on the TCR CDR3. Via MiXCR, TCRdb re-called the multiplex PCR reads, giving one row per CDR3 protein. The sample comprises roughly 99,000 distinct CDR3 sequences, about 17% of which are singletons, and around two fifths rests with the top ten. The specimen was blood. The receptors come from a woman in her fifties or sixties with Graves' hyperthyroidism.

This clonotype was counted ten times or more. The J gene is TRBJ2-1, the V gene TRBV7-6; possible D gene TRBD2, 7 bases. The CDR3 runs to 16 residues. The germline V and J ends were trimmed by 6 bases and 8 bases, with 23 bases remaining between them. CDR1 and CDR2 (germline): SGHVS, FNYEAQ. CDR3 region: CASRAKGGTPSDEQFF. CDR3 bases: TGTGCCAGCAGGGCAAAGGGGGGGACCCCCTCCGATGAGCAGTTCTTC.

This clonotype was observed at least ten times. The chain carries TRBV3-1 and TRBJ2-1, with TRBD2 as a possible D gene (6 bases). The CDR3 is 16 residues long. Germline CDR1 reads LGHDT; CDR2 reads YNNKEL (reference sequence). Trimming removed 0 bases from V and 3 bases from J, with 12 bases in between. The chain's CDR3 is CASSQDPAGVYNEQFF. Written as DNA, the CDR3 is TGTGCCAGCAGCCAAGATCCAGCGGGCGTCTACAATGAGCAGTTCTTC.

This clonotype was counted ten times or more. The genes are TRBV5-1 and TRBJ2-1; 8 nucleotides agree with TRBD1. Germline assignment: CDR1 SGHRS and CDR2 YFSETQ. CDR3 length: 15 amino acids. Germline trimming cut 3 bases from V and 3 bases from J; bases unmatched to any gene: 5. CDR3 residues: CASSWGTGDYNEQFF. The DNA of the CDR3 is TGCGCCAGCAGCTGGGGGACAGGAGACTACAATGAGCAGTTCTTC.

This clonotype has at least ten counts. This chain joins TRBV6-1 and TRBJ2-3, with 11 bases matching TRBD2. V was clipped by 6 bases and J by 4 bases; unmatched bases: 6. The germline V gene encodes CDR1 MNHNS and CDR2 SASEGT. CDR3 length: 15 amino acids. The CDR3 is CASRKLAGDSDTQYF. DNA of the CDR3: TGTGCCAGCAGGAAACTAGCGGGAGACTCAGATACGCAGTATTTT.

In its sample, this clonotype was seen many times. V gene TRBV2 combines with J gene TRBJ1-6; D is undetermined. This CDR3 has 13 residues. Deletions cut 4 bases from V and 7 bases from J, with 8 bases between. Germline V gene sequence: CDR1 SNHLY, CDR2 FYNNEI. For the CDR3, the DNA is TGTGCCAGCAGTGTGAGGGCCAATTCACCCCTCCACTTT. This encodes CASSVRANSPLHF.

This clonotype was counted ten times or more. The chain is built from TRBV25-1 and TRBJ2-1; the D is unclear. The V gene lost 0 bases and the J gene lost 7 bases, with 16 bases spanning the gap. Germline V CDR1 and CDR2: MGHDK, SYGVNS. There are 16 residues in the CDR3. CDR3 nucleotide sequence: TGTGCCAGCAGTGAATACGGGTGGCCTAGACCAAATGAGCAGTTCTTC. Protein: CASSEYGWPRPNEQFF.

This clonotype was observed many times. The chain employs TRBV5-1 and TRBJ1-3; TRBD1 matches at 7 bases. CDR3 length equals 16 residues. Trimming removed 4 bases from V and 0 bases from J; junction bases left unmatched: 7. The germline V gene has CDR1 SGHRS and CDR2 YFSETQ. The CDR3 coding sequence is TGCGCCAGCAGCAGTCTGGAGGGGGCCTCTGGAAACACCATATATTTT. It translates to CASSSLEGASGNTIYF.

This clonotype appeared many times. The chain employs TRBV20-1 and TRBJ2-2, with D unclear. The CDR3 is 13 amino acids. V lost 2 bases to trimming and J lost 2 bases, with 6 bases between them. Germline lookup yields CDR1 DFQATT and CDR2 SNEGSKA (reference sequence). The CDR3 DNA follows: TGCAGTGCTAGACAGCGCAACACCGGGGAGCTGTTTTTT. Translated: CSARQRNTGELFF.

This clonotype was seen ten or more times. The rearrangement uses TRBV3-1 and TRBJ1-2, with unresolved D. Trimming removed 1 base at V and 8 bases at J, with 5 bases between. The CDR3 is made up of 11 amino acids. Germline V gives CDR1 LGHDT, CDR2 YNNKEL (reference sequence). The CDR3 sequence: CASSQVGGYTF. CDR3 bases: TGTGCCAGCAGCCAAGTAGGAGGCTACACCTTC.

This clonotype was counted ten times or more. The chain is built from TRBV11-2 and TRBJ1-1, with D maybe TRBD1 (5 bases). Germline CDR1 and CDR2: SGHAT and FQNNGV. This CDR3 spans 13 amino acids. V shed 5 bases and J shed 0 bases, with 7 bases lying between them. The CDR3 DNA follows: TGTGCCAGCAGCACAGGACTGAACACTGAAGCTTTCTTT. This gives the protein CASSTGLNTEAFF.

About this clonotype itself: A much larger clone differs by one base, so this may be a read error. This chain links TRBV28 with TRBJ2-1; tentative D call: TRBD1 (6 bases). Germline CDR1 MDHEN, CDR2 SYDVKM. The CDR3 length is 14 residues. The CDR3 region is CASSSQLGDNERFF. The DNA of the CDR3 is TGTGCCAGCAGTTCGCAGCTTGGGGACAATGAGCGGTTCTTC.

This clonotype was observed at least ten times. This chain joins TRBV18 and TRBJ1-5; no clear D gene. V gave up 6 bases and J gave up 1 base, with 10 bases separating them. This CDR3 has 14 amino acids. Germline CDR1 reads KGHSH; CDR2 reads LQKENI. CDR3 nucleotide sequence: TGTGCCAGCTCCGGGTCGTGGAGCAATCAGCCCCAGCATTTT. It yields the protein CASSGSWSNQPQHF.

This rearrangement joins TRBV2 to TRBJ2-5; TRBD2 aligns across 8 bases. J gave up 4 bases and V 4 bases, and 8 bases lay outside the gene matches. This CDR3 has 15 amino acids. Per germline, CDR1 SNHLY and CDR2 FYNNEI. The CDR3 bases are TGTGCCAGCAGTGGGCGAGCGGGAGTGGGAGAGACCCAGTACTTC. The encoded protein is CASSGRAGVGETQYF.

This clonotype has only a few counts. An end of the junction does not agree with germline; a read error may underlie this. The V call is TRBV13, the J call TRBJ2-1; 8 bases fit TRBD1. This CDR3 has 16 residues. Germline CDR1 reads PRHDT; CDR2 reads FYEKMQ (reference sequence). The CDR3 bases are TGTGCCAGTAGCTCAGTCTCAGGGGGCCTATACAATGAGCAGTTCTTC. Translating gives CASSSVSGGLYNEQFF.

A note on this clonotype: Being one base from a much bigger clone, this may be a read error. The rearrangement links TRBV5-1 to TRBJ1-6, with D perhaps TRBD1 (5 bases). CDR1 SGHRS and CDR2 YFSETQ come from the germline V gene. This CDR3 is built from 15 residues. CDR3 residues: CVSKPSGTGISPLHF. CDR3 sequence (DNA): TGCGTCAGCAAACCTTCCGGGACCGGGATTTCACCCCTCCACTTT.

This clonotype was detected ten times or more. Being one base from a much bigger clone, this may be a read error. The chain uses TRBV18 and TRBJ2-3; D is ambiguous. The end of the DNA is better explained by TRBJ1-5, so the J call may be wrong. This CDR3 contains 14 residues. Germline V gene data show CDR1 as KGHSH and CDR2 as LQKENI. CDR3 sequence: CASSPSQNTDTQHF. CDR3 coding DNA: TGTGCCAGCTCACCGTCACAGAACACAGATACGCAGCATTTT.

This clonotype occurred many times. The J gene is TRBJ2-1, the V gene TRBV9, with TRBD2 identical over 11 bases. Germline trimming cut 3 bases from V and 4 bases from J; bases unmatched to any gene: 3. Germline V gene lookup returns CDR1 SGDLS and CDR2 YYNGEE. CDR3 length: 15 amino acids. DNA of the CDR3: TGTGCCAGCAGCGAAAGACTAGCGGGGTACAATGAGCAGTTCTTC. Translation: CASSERLAGYNEQFF.

Many counts were recorded for this clonotype. The gene calls are TRBV11-2 and TRBJ2-2, with unresolved D. V shed 2 bases and J shed 1 base, with 5 bases lying between them. Germline V gene data show CDR1 as SGHAT and CDR2 as FQNNGV. This CDR3 is 14 amino acids long. The CDR3 DNA follows: TGTGCCAGCAGCTTACCAGGGAACACCGGGGAGCTGTTTTTT. Amino acids: CASSLPGNTGELFF.

The chain is built from TRBV20-1 and TRBJ2-1, with TRBD1 matching 10 bases. CDR1 and CDR2 (germline): DFQATT, SNEGSKA (reference sequence). The CDR3 loop spans 14 amino acids. The J segment lost 6 bases and the V segment lost 6 bases, leaving 8 bases of the junction unmatched. The CDR3 sequence is CSAIQGQGSNEQFF. The CDR3 DNA sequence: TGCAGTGCAATCCAGGGACAGGGGAGCAATGAGCAGTTCTTC.

This clonotype was detected only a few times. This chain connects TRBV10-3 to TRBJ2-1, with 11 bases that match TRBD2. J lost 8 bases, V lost 6 bases, and 9 bases had no gene match. The germline V gene encodes CDR1 ENHRY and CDR2 SYGVKD. The CDR3 contains 15 residues. The DNA for the CDR3 is TGTGCCATCAGAACCACTAGCGGGAGTACCGATGAGCAGTTCTTC. Encoded protein: CAIRTTSGSTDEQFF.

This clonotype turned up a few times. It may be a read error: a sequence one base away is much more abundant. The J gene is TRBJ2-7, the V gene TRBV27, with D perhaps matching TRBD1 or TRBD2 (5 bases each). Trimming stripped 5 bases from V and 6 bases from J, with 20 bases between. Germline CDR1 reads MNHEY; CDR2 reads SMNVEV (reference sequence). This CDR3 is built from 15 residues. The CDR3: CASSPGDVPLPEQYF. The DNA for the CDR3 is TGTGCCAGCAGTCCTGGGGACGTCCCCCTACCCGAGCAGTACTTC.

This clonotype was observed at least ten times. The chain employs TRBV7-8 and TRBJ2-1; 14 nucleotides align to TRBD2. Germline CDR1 and CDR2: SGHVS and FQNEAQ. The V and J ends lost 1 base and 7 bases, in that order; junction bases with no gene match: 0. CDR3 size: 15 residues. CDR3 bases: TGTGCCAGCAGCTTAGGGACTAGCGGGAGGAATGAGCAGTTCTTC. Its translation: CASSLGTSGRNEQFF.